This entry describes one T cell receptor (beta chain). What it binds is not known. The CDR3 totals 15 residues. Germline V gene sequence: CDR1 SGHTA, CDR2 FQGNSA. J was trimmed by 1 base and V by 5 bases; bases with no gene match: 5. PCR primers comprised 60 Vbeta and 13 Jbeta primers. Produced via immunoSEQ multiplex PCR; TCRdb's table is partial and in-frame only. The repertoire includes 100,000 to 150,000 clones, about 80% of them detected once, and around 3% sits in the top ten. These data belong to a study of cytomegalovirus exposure and HLA in healthy donors. Study-level information: Earlier work reported 95 million to 130 million unique TCR beta sequences from some 180 million T cells. Study findings and constraints: Within an earlier analysis, most TCR beta V segments proved productive either about 87% or about 30% of the time.

The gene calls are TRBV7-2 and TRBJ2-7; 10 positions match TRBD2. This clonotype originated in a woman aged 45-65 years in good health and CMV-seronegative. Sequenced: PBMCs. The CDR3 region is CASSVGLAESYEQYF. CDR3 sequence (DNA): TGTGCCAGCAGCGTCGGACTAGCGGAATCCTACGAGCAGTACTTC.